This TCR beta chain was obtained from a study of shared clonotypes between healthy human individuals. Details on this clone: Its antigen is unknown.

Regarding the study as a whole: Relative to memory subsets, naive subsets generally showed larger estimated richness.

V was cut by 1 base and J by 6 bases, with 13 bases left in between. The CDR3 runs 15 residues. Germline CDR1 is MGHRA and CDR2 is YSYEKL. The protocol was immunoSEQ multiplex PCR, while the TCRdb copy is restricted to in-frame clones and leaves out a portion. The table has about 730,000 clones, 55% to 80% seen once. The material sequenced was memory CD4+ T cells sorted from blood. Indicated subset: CD45RA-negative fraction. The chain links TRBV4-1 to TRBJ1-5, with unresolved D. This clonotype originated in a woman aged 25 to 39 in good health. CDR3 residues: CASSQGSEPSQPQHF. The CDR3 nucleotides are TGCGCCAGCAGCCAAGGAAGCGAGCCCAGTCAGCCCCAGCATTTT.